These 15 T cell receptor beta chains were sequenced from one sample in a study of T cells in Graves' hyperthyroidism and ophthalmopathy. There were TCR beta CDR3 regions amplified from RNA transcripts. A first-round RT-PCR of the TCR CDR3 used the HTBI primer set. One entry per CDR3 protein results from TCRdb running MiXCR on the multiplex PCR reads. The sample holds 800,000 or so distinct CDR3 sequences, over 35% seen once. Sequenced material: blood. The receptors stem from a young man with Graves' hyperthyroidism.

Worth noting for this clonotype: This clone may be a read error of a much larger clone one base away. The chain joins TRBV7-9 to TRBJ1-4; D not certain. Trimming took off 1 base at V and 5 bases at J, with 8 bases between the two ends. Germline V gives CDR1 SEHNR, CDR2 FQNEAQ (reference sequence). The CDR3 has 14 residues. As DNA, the CDR3 is TGTGCCAGCAGCTTAGTAGTGACAAATGAAAAACTGTTTTTT. The encoded protein is CASSLVVTNEKLFF. The variable domain in full, with the rest retrieved from reference TRBV7-9 and TRBJ1-4, is DTGVSQNPRHKITKRGQNVTFRCDPISEHNRLYWYRQTLGQGPEFLTYFQNEAQLEKSRLLSDRFSAERPKGSFSTLEIQRTEQGDSAMYLCASSLVVTNEKLFFGSGTQLSVL.

This chain connects TRBV20-1 to TRBJ2-5; TRBD1 matches 7 bases. The germline V gene has CDR1 DFQATT and CDR2 SNEGSKA (reference sequence). Trimming took 3 bases from V and 4 from J; bases not matched to a gene: 14. This CDR3 is 16 amino acids long. This chain's CDR3 is CSARSPRQGTAETQYF. As DNA, the CDR3 is TGCAGTGCTAGGTCTCCCAGACAGGGTACCGCAGAGACCCAGTACTTC.

This clonotype was observed many times. This chain joins TRBV24-1 and TRBJ2-2; 9 bases are a match to TRBD2. Trimming took 3 bases from V and 7 from J; bases not matched to a gene: 11. CDR3 length: 17 residues. Germline V gene sequence: CDR1 KGHDR, CDR2 SFDVKD. CDR3 in DNA: TGTGCCACCAGTGATCCAACCGGGACTAGCCTTGGCGGGGAGCTGTTTTTT. It specifies CATSDPTGTSLGGELFF.

Comment on this clonotype: The CDR3 carries no conserved terminal phenylalanine or tryptophan, so it likely arises from a read error. No DNA is shown, since the ends of the CDR3 on it are uncertain; the CDR3 is the one TCRdb lists. The J gene is TRBJ1-1, the V gene TRBV7-9. Both ends counted, the CDR3 spans 8 residues. Germline V gene lookup returns CDR1 SEHNR and CDR2 FQNEAQ (reference sequence). This CDR3 is CASSSTVS.

This clonotype appeared a few times. DNA for the CDR3: TGCAGTGCTAGAGGTCAGGGGGCCATCTCAAACGGGGAGCTGTTTTTT. Its translation: CSARGQGAISNGELFF. This rearrangement joins TRBV20-1 to TRBJ2-2; 8 nucleotides agree with TRBD1. The trim removed 1 base at V and 7 bases at J, leaving 11 bases unmatched. There are 16 residues in the CDR3. The germline V gene has CDR1 DFQATT and CDR2 SNEGSKA (reference sequence).

The table lists this clonotype with many counts. The CDR3 is CASRPRDSNYGYTF. CDR3 DNA sequence: TGTGCCAGCAGACCGAGGGACAGCAACTATGGCTACACCTTC. The rearrangement links TRBV7-9 to TRBJ1-2, with TRBD1 identical over 7 bases. This CDR3 is built from 14 residues. CDR1 is SEHNR, CDR2 FQNEAQ, per germline (reference sequence). The J segment lost 2 bases and the V segment lost 6 bases, leaving 6 bases of the junction unmatched.

Comments on this clonotype: A much larger clone differs from this one at a single base, so this may be a read error. This sequence joins TRBV12-3 or TRBV12-4 and TRBJ2-5, with 8 bases aligning to TRBD1. The CDR3 is made up of 13 amino acids. The CDR3 coding sequence is TGTGTCAGCAGGACAGGGACCCAAGAGACCCAGTACTTC. As protein: CVSRTGTQETQYF.

This clonotype was found a few times. The V gene is TRBV6-5, the J gene TRBJ2-5, with D perhaps assigned TRBD1 or TRBD2 (6 bases each). V was pared by 4 bases and J by 4 bases, with 13 bases between. This CDR3 is built from 14 residues. Germline-derived CDR1 and CDR2 are MNHEY and SVGAGI. In DNA, the CDR3 is TGTGCCAGCAGTTGGGGGCCCGGGAGAGAGACCCAGTACTTC. It specifies CASSWGPGRETQYF.

The rearrangement uses TRBV7-9 and TRBJ1-3, with D perhaps TRBD1 (6 bases). This CDR3 contains 14 residues. Trimming cost V 5 bases and J 4 bases, with 12 bases left between them. Germline values: CDR1 SEHNR, CDR2 FQNEAQ (reference sequence). DNA of the CDR3: TGTGCCAGCAGCCCCCAGGGGCCCGGAAACACCATATATTTT. Amino acid sequence: CASSPQGPGNTIYF.

About this clonotype itself: A single base separates this from a much larger clone, so it may be a read error. This chain connects TRBV10-3 to TRBJ2-5; D possibly corresponds to TRBD2 (7 bases). Germline V gene lookup returns CDR1 ENHRY and CDR2 SYGVKD. CDR3 length equals 17 residues. The CDR3 sequence is CAISESRGGATQETRYF. CDR3 sequence (DNA): TGTGCCATCAGTGAGTCGAGAGGGGGGGCTACCCAAGAGACCCGGTACTTC.

Comment on this clonotype: Just one base apart from a much larger clone, this may be a read error. In DNA form, the CDR3 reads TGTGCCAGTGGTGCCCTGCTCCAAGAGACCCAGTACTTC. Translating it yields CASGALLQETQYF. J is TRBJ2-5 and V is TRBV19; D unresolved. The V end lost 8 bases, the J end lost 1 base, and 11 bases lay between the germline ends. CDR1 is LNHDA, CDR2 SQIVND, per germline (reference sequence). The CDR3 spans 13 residues.

V gene TRBV10-3 combines with J gene TRBJ1-3, with 10 bases matching TRBD1. The CDR3 is 15 residues long. Unmatched junction bases numbered 5, after V lost 6 bases and J lost 3 bases. Germline CDR1 and CDR2: ENHRY and SYGVKD. The CDR3 coding sequence is TGTGCCATCAGCTTGGACAGGGGGAGTGGAAACACCATATATTTT. Amino acid sequence: CAISLDRGSGNTIYF.

This clonotype appeared a few times. V is TRBV20-1 and J is TRBJ1-2; 11 bases are shared with TRBD1. This CDR3 region has 16 residues. With V trimmed by 1 base and J by 1 base, 5 bases remained unmatched. Germline V gene lookup returns CDR1 DFQATT and CDR2 SNEGSKA (reference sequence). DNA of the CDR3: TGCAGTGCTAGAGGGGGGACAGGGGGATTTAACTATGGCTACACCTTC. This sequence encodes CSARGGTGGFNYGYTF.

In this sample, this clonotype turned up many times. CDR3 sequence reads: CASSALANYGYTF. In DNA form, the CDR3 reads TGTGCCAGTAGTGCCTTAGCTAACTATGGCTACACCTTC. This chain links TRBV19 with TRBJ1-2; D not certain. Germline V gives CDR1 LNHDA, CDR2 SQIVND (reference sequence). V was cut by 5 bases and J by 0 bases, with 7 bases left in between. This CDR3 contains 13 residues.

This chain connects TRBV6-1 to TRBJ2-7, with TRBD2 matching 9 bases. Germline V CDR1 and CDR2: MNHNS, SASEGT. The CDR3 extends over 15 amino acids. Trimming at V came to 3 bases and at J to 4 bases, leaving 7 bases not matched to a gene. In DNA, the CDR3 is TGTGCCAGCAGTGATGTTAGCGGGAGCGGGTACGAGCAGTACTTC. Translated: CASSDVSGSGYEQYF.